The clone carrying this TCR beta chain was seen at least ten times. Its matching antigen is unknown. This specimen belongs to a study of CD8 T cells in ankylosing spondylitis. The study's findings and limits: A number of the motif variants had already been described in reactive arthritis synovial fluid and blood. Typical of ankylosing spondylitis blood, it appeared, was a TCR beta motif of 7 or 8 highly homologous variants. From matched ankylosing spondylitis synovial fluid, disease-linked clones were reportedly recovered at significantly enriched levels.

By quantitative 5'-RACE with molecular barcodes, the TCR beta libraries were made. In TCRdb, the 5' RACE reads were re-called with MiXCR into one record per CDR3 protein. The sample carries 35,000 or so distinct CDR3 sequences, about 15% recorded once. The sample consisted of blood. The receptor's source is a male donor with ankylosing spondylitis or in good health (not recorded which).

CDR3: CASSSYTGELFF. The CDR3 DNA reads as TGTGCCAGCAGTTCCTACACCGGGGAGCTGTTTTTT. The chain employs TRBV6-1 and TRBJ2-2; no definite D call. Trimming pared 5 bases from V and 3 bases from J, leaving 4 bases between. This CDR3 contains 12 residues. Germline CDR1 reads MNHNS; CDR2 reads SASEGT.